This TCR beta chain was captured by sequencing in a study of regulatory T cells in long-lasting Graves disease. This CDR3 has 13 amino acids. The germline V gene has CDR1 MNHNS and CDR2 SASEGT. Trimming stripped 2 bases from V and 7 bases from J, with 6 bases between. Time point in this sample: newly diagnosed GD, antithyroid drugs for less than 3 months. Generation of the TCR library employed RNA extracted from PBMCs. EDTA tubes were used for drawing approximately 9 milliliters of peripheral blood. Library construction for TCR beta used iRepertoire HTBI primers and Arm-PCR of CDR3 regions. TCRdb re-derived calls from the multiplex PCR reads in MiXCR, one entry per CDR3 protein. The table has almost 450,000 distinct CDR3 sequences, 15% to 20% seen once. These sequences were also reported in another study, on T cells in Graves' hyperthyroidism and ophthalmopathy.

The clonotype originates from a woman aged 25-40 years with Graves disease. The chain uses TRBV6-1 and TRBJ1-6; the D is unclear. This material consisted of peripheral blood mononuclear cells (PBMCs), taken at new diagnosis, from a patient treated with antithyroid drugs. In nucleotides, the CDR3 is TGTGCCAGCAGTGAACTTAAGAATTCACCCCTCCACTTT. Protein product: CASSELKNSPLHF.